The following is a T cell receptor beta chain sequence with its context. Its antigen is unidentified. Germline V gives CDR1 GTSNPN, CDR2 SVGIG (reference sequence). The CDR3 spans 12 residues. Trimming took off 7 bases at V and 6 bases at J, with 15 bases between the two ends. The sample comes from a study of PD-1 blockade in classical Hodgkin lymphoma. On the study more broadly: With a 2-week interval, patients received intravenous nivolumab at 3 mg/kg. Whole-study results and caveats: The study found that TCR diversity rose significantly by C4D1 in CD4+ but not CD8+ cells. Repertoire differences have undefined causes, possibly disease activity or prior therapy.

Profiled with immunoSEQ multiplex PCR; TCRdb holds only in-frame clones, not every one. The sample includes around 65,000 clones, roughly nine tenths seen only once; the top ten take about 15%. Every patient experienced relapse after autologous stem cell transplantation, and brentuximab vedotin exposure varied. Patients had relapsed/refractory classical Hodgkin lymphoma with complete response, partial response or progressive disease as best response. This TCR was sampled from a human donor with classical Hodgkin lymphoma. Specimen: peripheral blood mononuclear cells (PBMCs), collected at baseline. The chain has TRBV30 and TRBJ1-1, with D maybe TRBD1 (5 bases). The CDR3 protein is CASVSGRPEAFF. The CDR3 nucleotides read TGTGCCTCGGTATCAGGGAGACCTGAAGCTTTCTTT. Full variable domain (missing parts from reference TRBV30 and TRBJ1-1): SQTIHQWPATLVQPVGSPLSLECTVEGTSNPNLYWYRQAAGRGLQLLFYSVGIGQISSEVPQNLSASRPQDRQFILSSKKLLLSDSGFYLCASVSGRPEAFFGQGTRLTVV.